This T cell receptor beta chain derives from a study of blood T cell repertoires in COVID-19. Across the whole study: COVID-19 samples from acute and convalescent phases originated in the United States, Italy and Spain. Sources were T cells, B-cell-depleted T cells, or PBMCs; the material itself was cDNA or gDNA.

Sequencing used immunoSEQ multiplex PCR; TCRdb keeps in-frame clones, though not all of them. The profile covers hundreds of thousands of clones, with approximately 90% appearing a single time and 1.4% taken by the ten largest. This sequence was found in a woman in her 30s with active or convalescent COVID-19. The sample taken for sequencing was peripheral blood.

CDR3 DNA: TGTGCCAGCCGAGACGGGTCCGGGGAGCAGTACTTC. This encodes CASRDGSGEQYF. The chain employs TRBV6-5 and TRBJ2-7, with D uncertain. This CDR3 spans 12 amino acids. Germline V gene sequence: CDR1 MNHEY, CDR2 SVGAGI. V shed 8 bases and J shed 7 bases, with 15 bases lying between them.